The T cell receptor (beta chain) under discussion was sequenced for a study of cytomegalovirus exposure and HLA in healthy donors (dated by TCRdb to 2016 to 2017). Regarding the study in general: An earlier analysis of several hundred of the donors reported 250 to 300 Gb of sequence data and more than 90 million unique TCR beta sequences from around 200 million T cells. Rather than drawing on any new phenotypic data, the later analysis identified candidate immune exposures from TCR beta sequences and the way those sequences occurred across donors. The study aimed to test whether cataloging public T cell receptors could reveal signatures of past pathogen exposure. Among 300 to 450 genotyped donors of the cohort, an average of approximately 240,000 unique TCR beta nucleotide sequences were sequenced per donor, about a sixth of them non-productive. A later genetic analysis took genome-wide SNP genotypes for about three fifths of the 666 donors and used that subset as a discovery cohort. All discovery cohort repertoires had been generated using a single sequencing platform. The study used immunosequencing to profile the T cell repertoires of 666 subjects and linked those repertoires to cytomegalovirus serostatus. About five DR-DQ haplotypes were handled as single units for association and clustering, since linkage in the cohort was strong. To decide whether each TCR beta V gene segment behaved as functional or pseudogenic, an earlier analysis of approximately 620 of the donors relied on high-throughput TCR beta sequencing. Besides the first cohort of under 700 subjects, a separate validation cohort made up of roughly 130 different subjects was used. In a later analysis, previously published TCR beta repertoires from about 640 donors were re-analyzed and high-resolution HLA genotyping was added so that TCR occurrence patterns could be studied. An early release that covered around 590 HLA-typed donors contained about 300 gigabases of sequencing data and 85 million to 100 million unique TCR sequences. High-throughput TCR immunosequencing, statistical association of individual TCRs with disease status, and machine learning were combined to predict cytomegalovirus infection status. HLA typing included class I and class II loci at four-digit resolution. Donor age, sex, ethnicity and CMV serostatus were compiled alongside the repertoire data. Among the 398 genotyped donors, approximately 76% belonged to the genetic ancestry cluster associated with self-reported Caucasian donors. Typing coverage varied by locus: about 620-640 donors for A, B, C, DRB1 and DQB1; some 520 for DQA1; about 600 for DPA1; 400 to 480 for DPB1.

Results and caveats for the whole study, not just this receptor: According to the authors, the approach could potentially be generalized to other disease states and immunological phenotypes. Most TCR sequences were seen in very few donors, while some public TCRs were found in many individuals. The classifier was reported to diagnose cytomegalovirus status with high specificity and sensitivity in both the original and validation cohorts. In vitro tests confirmed that a few of the cytomegalovirus-associated TCR beta chains recognize cytomegalovirus antigens. The only immune exposure information available for the cohort was CMV serostatus. At a false discovery rate of 0.05, a later analysis linked under 20,000 TCR beta sequences to specific HLA alleles. In an earlier analysis of roughly 560 of the donors, most TCR beta V segments were observed in productive rearrangements about 87% or about 30% of the time, broadly matching IMGT annotations. A cluster of highly shared sequence variants was judged likely to be a technical artifact of the sequencing pipeline. Most CMV-associated TCR beta chains appeared to be HLA-restricted in a later analysis, and the HLA associations seemed to be driven largely by CMV exposure. Roughly 15 rarely observed V segments, including chromosome 9 orphons, were excluded from the earlier analysis of almost 600 of the donors because counts were too low. The 87-base-pair reads could not distinguish some IMGT-functional V segments, including TRBV6-2 and TRBV6-3, so those segments were excluded. Correlated functional status among segregating V segments might be attributable to linkage disequilibrium, but an unknown experimental factor could not be ruled out. In a later analysis, TCR association rates were found to vary across HLA loci, with the most associated TCRs seen for DRB1 alleles and the fewest for HLA-C alleles. HLA typing was unavailable for some donors at each locus, so association tests used only the typed subset. Roughly uniform sequencing depth across donors was assumed in presence/absence analyses, although this assumption may not hold. In a later analysis, HLA-associated TCR beta chains showed more clonal expansion and lower generation probabilities than non-associated chains that were equally common. A later analysis reported that several top co-occurrence clusters appeared linked to parvovirus B19, influenza, CMV and Epstein-Barr virus. A later genetic analysis reported fewer N-insertions in productive TCRs among donors in an Asian-associated ancestry cluster than the approximately 700-donor mean. A later genetic analysis associated a missense DCLRE1C variant with V-gene and J-gene trimming of TCR beta chains, and an independent cohort replicated the association. When HLA alleles, especially DR and DQ, strongly co-occurred, TCR associations were difficult to assign to individual alleles. A total of about 180 TCR beta chains were listed by the study as associated with cytomegalovirus. This cohort had only TCR beta chains sequenced, and the lack of alpha or paired-chain data limited which features could be detected. A further reported finding was that TCR beta sequences accurately predicted the HLA-A and HLA-B alleles for most subjects in the first cohort.

The cohort comprised hundreds of healthy bone marrow donors. At the time of sampling, every cohort member was nominally healthy, though immune exposures that went unrecorded were likely present. The donor tested CMV seropositive and was one of the 289 seropositive cohort members. Every donor gave a peripheral blood sample, and the peripheral blood mononuclear cells from that sample were used for TCR beta sequencing. The Qiagen DNeasy Blood Extraction Kit was used to extract genomic DNA from the blood cell samples. About this clone: There is no known antigen for this receptor. No much larger clone is present one base from it, and per-base qualities are unavailable.

The CDR3 holds 15 amino acids from the cysteine to the phenylalanine. Kept here is only the CDR3 DNA, which spans 45 bases and is read in frame from base 1. Trimmed from V: 3 bases; trimmed from J: 3 bases; junction bases lacking a gene match: 8. CDR1 SGHRS and CDR2 YFSETQ are derived from the germline V gene. To prepare the library, the immunoSEQ multiplex PCR assay was applied. For the multiplex PCR, a mixture combining 60 forward primers for TCR Vbeta segments and 13 reverse primers for TCR Jbeta segments was used. The CDR3 region of rearranged TCR beta genes was amplified from genomic DNA by a multiplex PCR assay. The amplified TCR beta libraries were sequenced on the Illumina HiSeq System as 87-base-pair reads. The authors' pipeline ran thus. A later analysis tallied tens of millions of unique TCR beta chains across the 700 or so repertoires, and about 12 million of those chains were shared by two or more donors. A nearest-neighbor algorithm error-corrected the raw reads and collapsed the reads into unique sequences, merging closely related sequences to remove PCR and sequencing errors. V, D and J gene segments were assigned by aligning CDR3 sequences to IMGT reference sequences. For a sequence to be retained, a match of at least six nucleotides was required to both a V gene segment and a J gene segment. A rearrangement was called productive if the CDR3 had no stop codons and remained in frame with V and J, and every other rearrangement was called non-productive. CDR3 was defined according to IMGT convention as the region running from the second conserved V-encoded cysteine to the conserved J-encoded phenylalanine. In an earlier analysis of around 640 of the donors, sequences lacking an unambiguous match to a single V gene segment were excluded. In an earlier analysis of approximately 610 of the donors, V segments were called functional above 56.7% productive rearrangements and were called segregating when the between-donor standard deviation exceeded 5%. To diagnose cytomegalovirus status from the catalog of TCR beta chain sequences, a statistical classification framework was built. V and J gene assignment, in a later analysis, came from comparing TCR nucleotide sequences with IMGT/GENE-DB human TR gene sequences. The TCRdist pipeline was used in a later analysis to assign CDR3 sequences and most-parsimonious VDJ recombination scenarios. In a later analysis, each TCR beta chain was defined by its CDR3 amino acid sequence together with its V-gene family, and reads lacking a unique V-gene family were excluded. In a later analysis, approximately 590 highly shared, low-generation-probability nucleotide sequences were removed to address suspected cross-contamination and a sequencing artifact. For each public chain, a later analysis derived a clonal expansion index from normalized ranks of inferred template counts within each repertoire. In a later analysis, generation probabilities were computed with a VDJ recombination model fitted to out-of-frame rearrangements, and the resulting probabilities were checked against IGoR. In a later analysis, hypergeometric tests were used to score TCR-TCR, TCR-HLA and TCR-CMV co-occurrence, with a repertoire-size bias correction applied to TCR pairs. In a later analysis, false discovery rates were estimated by permuting HLA or CMV assignments 20 times. In a later analysis, co-occurring TCRs were grouped using DBSCAN, with TCRdist sequence similarity added in when clustering inside HLA-allele-positive subsets. Repertoires with fewer than 30,000 or more than 120,000 public chains were left out of co-occurrence clustering, as were about five repertoires with anomalous nucleotide sharing. TCRdb holds this immuneACCESS table with in-frame rearrangements only. Some clones are missing; in checked studies, unresolved V genes explain under half, and the rest has no known cause. V and J calls and clone size are given by that table; D and trimming were obtained from the DNA. The sample profile shows about 120,000 clones; 65% to 80% of them were found once. The ten largest clones represent less than 3% of the sample.

Recombination joined TRBV5-1 with TRBJ1-2; the central 7 bases match TRBD1. The sample was PBMCs. This sequence originates from a woman aged 40 to 55 in good health and CMV-seropositive. This receptor carries the CDR3 CASSWDSRNYYGYTF. The DNA sequence is as follows: TGCGCCAGCAGCTGGGACAGCCGGAACTACTATGGCTACACCTTC.